One sample yielded the 3 T cell receptor beta chains listed below, sequenced in a study of beta chain features in type 1 diabetes. Findings and caveats of the study: People with Type 1 diabetes carried modestly yet significantly shorter TCRB CDR3s in all four CD4+ subsets.

Expressed TCRB transcripts were sequenced after all isolated RNA was converted to cDNA. Repertoires were generated with immunoSEQ multiplex PCR, while TCRdb's copy carries only in-frame clones and drops some. The sample shows about 370,000 clones, 8.5% to 10% of them seen only once. For these receptors, no antigen is known. Sequenced sample: central memory CD4+ T cells from blood. The source of these receptors is a man aged 25-45 years with type 1 diabetes.

This clone was counted only a few times. J is TRBJ1-1 and V is TRBV21-1. TRBV21-1 is annotated as a pseudogene. The CDR3 totals 13 residues. CDR3 sequence (DNA): TGTGCCAGCAGCCCACGGGGGAGGGGTGAAGCTTTCTTT. Residues: CASSPRGRGEAFF.

This clone was seen a handful of times. The chain uses TRBV4-1 and TRBJ1-2; TRBD1 aligns across 9 bases. Trimming cost V 1 base and J 7 bases; bases outside gene matches: 10. Per the germline V gene, CDR1 is MGHRA and CDR2 is YSYEKL. The CDR3 sequence is 16 residues long. CDR3 sequence (DNA): TGCGCCAGCAGCCAAGTCGGACAGGGGACGACGGTTGGCTACACCTTC. Translation: CASSQVGQGTTVGYTF.

At least ten counts were recorded for this clone. CDR3 nucleotide sequence: TGTGCCAGCAGTCTAGGGAGGAGGTCCTACAATGAGCAGTTCTTC. Translation: CASSLGRRSYNEQFF. This rearrangement joins TRBV2 to TRBJ2-1, with D perhaps TRBD2 (6 bases). V dropped 5 bases and J dropped 1 base, with 12 bases sitting between them. The germline CDR1 and CDR2 sequences are SNHLY and FYNNEI. The CDR3 loop spans 15 amino acids.